A single sample gave rise to the 2 T cell receptor beta chains below, sequenced in a study of T-cell reconstitution after alpha-beta-depleted transplantation in children. Preparation of the TCRbeta library was carried out with unique molecular identifiers. MiXCR was run by TCRdb on the PCR reads, yielding one entry per CDR3 protein. The data contain about 610,000 distinct CDR3 sequences, over 9.5% of them singletons. The sequences come from PBMCs from the stem cell graft donor, collected from the stem cell graft. These receptors were obtained from a human donor who donated a stem cell graft to a child with acute myeloid leukemia.

This clonotype was counted at least ten times. The V and J genes are TRBV7-3 and TRBJ2-1; 9 positions agree with TRBD1. Unmatched junction bases numbered 7, after V lost 5 bases and J lost 2 bases. This CDR3 has 16 residues. CDR1 is SGHTA, CDR2 FQGTGA, per germline. This CDR3 is CASSRSRDRAYNEQFF. The CDR3 DNA reads as TGTGCCAGCAGCAGAAGTAGGGACAGGGCCTACAATGAGCAGTTCTTC.

This clonotype occurred many times. The rearrangement links TRBV25-1 to TRBJ2-7; 8 bases map to TRBD2. Germline values: CDR1 MGHDK, CDR2 SYGVNS. The CDR3 totals 19 residues. The ends lost 5 bases at V and 4 bases at J; junction bases unmatched: 22. This CDR3 reads CASSFESGAGGAFKYEQYF. DNA for the CDR3: TGTGCCAGCAGTTTTGAATCGGGCGCGGGAGGTGCTTTCAAATACGAGCAGTACTTC.